The present TCR beta chain was sequenced within a study of Ad26.COV2.S vaccination and SARS-CoV-2 variants. Stated treatment: some 20 received Ad26.COV2.S at low or high dose, single or two shots; roughly 5 received placebo; per-sample allocation not given. Sample collection was performed on day 63 after the first vaccine or placebo injection. Wuhan-strain spike was delivered by a replication-incompetent Ad26 vector. The repertoire was sequenced with immunoSEQ multiplex PCR; TCRdb's copy has only in-frame clones and lacks some. Seen here are around 380,000 clones, roughly nine tenths observed once, and the top ten hold about 3.6%. General observations from the study: Among vaccine recipients, spike-specific TCR breadth exceeded that of placebo recipients.

This clone occurred once. Its antigen is not known. CDR3 length: 15 amino acids. Germline loops: CDR1 SGHRS, CDR2 YFSETQ. The V end lost 2 bases, the J end lost 2 bases, and 12 bases lay between the germline ends. The source is a person between 18 and 65 years old who received the Ad26.COV2.S COVID-19 vaccine or a placebo. The material sequenced was peripheral blood, taken in a trial of Ad26.COV2.S vaccine versus placebo. The rearrangement links TRBV5-1 to TRBJ2-3; D might be TRBD1 (6 bases). The CDR3 DNA follows: TGCGCCAGCAGCTTACAGGGAATTAACACAGATACGCAGTATTTT. Its translation is CASSLQGINTDTQYF. The complete variable domain, with remaining parts taken from reference TRBV5-1 and TRBJ2-3, reads KAGVTQTPRYLIKTRGQQVTLSCSPISGHRSVSWYQQTPGQGLQFLFEYFSETQRNKGNFPGRFSGRQFSNSRSEMNVSTLELGDSALYLCASSLQGINTDTQYFGPGTRLTVL.